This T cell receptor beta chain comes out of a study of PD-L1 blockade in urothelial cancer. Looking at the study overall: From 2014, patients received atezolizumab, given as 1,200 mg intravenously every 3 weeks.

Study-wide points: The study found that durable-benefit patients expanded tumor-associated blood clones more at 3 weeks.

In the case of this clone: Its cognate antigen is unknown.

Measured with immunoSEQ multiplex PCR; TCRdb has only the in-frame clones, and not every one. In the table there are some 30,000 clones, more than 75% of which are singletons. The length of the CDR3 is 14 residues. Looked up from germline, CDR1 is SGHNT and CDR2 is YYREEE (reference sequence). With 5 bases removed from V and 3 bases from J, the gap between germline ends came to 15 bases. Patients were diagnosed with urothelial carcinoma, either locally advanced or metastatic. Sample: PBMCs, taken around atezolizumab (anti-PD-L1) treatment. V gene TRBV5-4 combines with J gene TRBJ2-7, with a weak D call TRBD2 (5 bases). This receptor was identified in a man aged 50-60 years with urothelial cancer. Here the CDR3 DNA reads TGTGCCAGCAGTGCCGCCCCAGGAGGCTACGAGCAGTACTTC. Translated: CASSAAPGGYEQYF.